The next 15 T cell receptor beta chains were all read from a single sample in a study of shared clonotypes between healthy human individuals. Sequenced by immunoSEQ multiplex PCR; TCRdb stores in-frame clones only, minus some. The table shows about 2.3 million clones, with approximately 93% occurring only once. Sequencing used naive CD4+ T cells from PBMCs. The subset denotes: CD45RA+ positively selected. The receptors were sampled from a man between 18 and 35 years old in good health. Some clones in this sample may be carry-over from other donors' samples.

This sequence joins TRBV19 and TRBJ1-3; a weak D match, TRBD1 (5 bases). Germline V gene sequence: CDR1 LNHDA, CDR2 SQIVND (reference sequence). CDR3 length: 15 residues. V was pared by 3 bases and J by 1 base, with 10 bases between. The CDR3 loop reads CASSIARGSGNTIYF. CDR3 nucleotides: TGTGCCAGTAGTATTGCGAGGGGTTCTGGAAACACCATATATTTT.

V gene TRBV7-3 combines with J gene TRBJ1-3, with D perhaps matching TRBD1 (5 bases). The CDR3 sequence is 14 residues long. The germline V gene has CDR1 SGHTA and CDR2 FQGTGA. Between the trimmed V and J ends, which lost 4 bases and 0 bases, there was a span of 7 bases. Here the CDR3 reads CASSSGTSGNTIYF. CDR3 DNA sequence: TGTGCCAGCAGCTCGGGGACCTCTGGAAACACCATATATTTT.

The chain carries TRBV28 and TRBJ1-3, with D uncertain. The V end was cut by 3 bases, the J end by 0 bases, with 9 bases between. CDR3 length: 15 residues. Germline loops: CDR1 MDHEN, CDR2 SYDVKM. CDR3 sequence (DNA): TGTGCCAGCAGTTTTAAAAGGATCTCTGGAAACACCATATATTTT. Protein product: CASSFKRISGNTIYF.

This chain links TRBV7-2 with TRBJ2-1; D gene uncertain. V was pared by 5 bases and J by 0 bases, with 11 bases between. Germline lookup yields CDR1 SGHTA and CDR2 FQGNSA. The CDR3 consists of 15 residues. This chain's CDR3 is CASSTGLPSYNEQFF. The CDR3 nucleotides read TGTGCCAGCAGCACGGGTTTGCCCTCCTACAATGAGCAGTTCTTC.

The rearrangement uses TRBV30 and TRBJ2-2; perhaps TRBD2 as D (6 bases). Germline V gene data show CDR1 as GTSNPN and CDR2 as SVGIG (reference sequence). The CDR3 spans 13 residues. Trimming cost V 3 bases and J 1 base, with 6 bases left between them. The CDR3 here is CAWREGNTGELFF. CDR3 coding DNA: TGTGCCTGGAGGGAGGGGAACACCGGGGAGCTGTTTTTT.

The CDR3 reads CASSEGGELELFF. CDR3 nucleotide sequence: TGTGCCAGCAGTGAAGGGGGGGAACTTGAGCTGTTTTTT. This chain connects TRBV6-1 to TRBJ2-2; a possible D gene is TRBD2 (6 bases). Germline loops: CDR1 MNHNS, CDR2 SASEGT. The CDR3 sequence is 13 residues long. The germline V and J ends were trimmed by 1 base and 11 bases, with 11 bases remaining between them.

CDR3 residues: CASSFRQSYEQYF. CDR3 bases: TGTGCCAGCAGCTTTCGACAGTCCTACGAGCAGTACTTC. The rearrangement joins TRBV11-2 to TRBJ2-7; tentative D call: TRBD1 (5 bases). Looked up from germline, CDR1 is SGHAT and CDR2 is FQNNGV. V was trimmed by 3 bases and J by 1 base, leaving 7 bases between them. The CDR3 covers 13 residues.

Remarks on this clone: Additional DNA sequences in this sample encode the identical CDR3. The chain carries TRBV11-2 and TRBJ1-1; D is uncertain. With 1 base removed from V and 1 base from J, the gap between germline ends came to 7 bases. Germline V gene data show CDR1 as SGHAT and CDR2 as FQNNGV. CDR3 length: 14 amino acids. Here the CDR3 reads CASSLGSENTEAFF. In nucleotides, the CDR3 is TGTGCCAGCAGCTTAGGGTCAGAGAACACTGAAGCTTTCTTT.

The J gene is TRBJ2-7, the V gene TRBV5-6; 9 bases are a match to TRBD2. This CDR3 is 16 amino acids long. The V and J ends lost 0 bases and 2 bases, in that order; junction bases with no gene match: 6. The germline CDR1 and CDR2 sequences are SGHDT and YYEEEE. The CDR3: CASSLGLAGVTYEQYF. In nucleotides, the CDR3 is TGTGCCAGCAGCTTGGGATTAGCGGGAGTTACCTACGAGCAGTACTTC.

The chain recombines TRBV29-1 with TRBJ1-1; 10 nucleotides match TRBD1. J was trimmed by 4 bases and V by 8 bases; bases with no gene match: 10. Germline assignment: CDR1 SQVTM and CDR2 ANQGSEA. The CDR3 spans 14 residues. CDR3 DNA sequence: TGCAGCTCCCACCGGGACAGGGGATCCACTGAAGCTTTCTTT. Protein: CSSHRDRGSTEAFF.

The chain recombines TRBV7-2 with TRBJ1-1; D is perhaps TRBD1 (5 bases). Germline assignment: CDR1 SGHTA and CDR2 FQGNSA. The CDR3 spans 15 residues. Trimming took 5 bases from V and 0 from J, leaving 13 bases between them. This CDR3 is CASSLGLQMNTEAFF. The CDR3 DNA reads TGTGCCAGCAGCCTGGGACTGCAGATGAACACTGAAGCTTTCTTT.

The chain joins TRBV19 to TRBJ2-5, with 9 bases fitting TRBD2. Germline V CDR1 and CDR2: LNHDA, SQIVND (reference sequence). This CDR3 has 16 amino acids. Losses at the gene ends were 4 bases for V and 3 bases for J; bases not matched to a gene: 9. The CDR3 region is CASSTISGSREETQYF. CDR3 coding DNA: TGTGCCAGTAGTACGATTAGCGGGAGCCGGGAAGAGACCCAGTACTTC.

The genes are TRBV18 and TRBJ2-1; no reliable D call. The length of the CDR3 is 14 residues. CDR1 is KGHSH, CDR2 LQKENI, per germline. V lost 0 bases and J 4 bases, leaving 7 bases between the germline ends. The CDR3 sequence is CASSPPIGYNEQFF. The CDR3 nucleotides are TGTGCCAGCTCACCACCGATTGGATACAATGAGCAGTTCTTC.

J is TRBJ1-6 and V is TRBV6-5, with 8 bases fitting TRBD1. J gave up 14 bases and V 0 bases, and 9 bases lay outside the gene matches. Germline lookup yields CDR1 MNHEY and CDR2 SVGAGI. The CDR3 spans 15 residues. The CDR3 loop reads CASSYSLTGDTALHF. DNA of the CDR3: TGTGCCAGCAGTTACTCCTTGACAGGGGATACGGCCCTCCACTTT.

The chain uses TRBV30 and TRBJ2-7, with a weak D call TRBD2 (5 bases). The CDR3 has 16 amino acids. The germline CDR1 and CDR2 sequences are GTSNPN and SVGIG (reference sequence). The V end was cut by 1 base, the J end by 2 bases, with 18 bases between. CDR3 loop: CAWSELGPLVPYEQYF. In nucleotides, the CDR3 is TGTGCCTGGAGTGAACTAGGGCCCTTGGTGCCCTACGAGCAGTACTTC.